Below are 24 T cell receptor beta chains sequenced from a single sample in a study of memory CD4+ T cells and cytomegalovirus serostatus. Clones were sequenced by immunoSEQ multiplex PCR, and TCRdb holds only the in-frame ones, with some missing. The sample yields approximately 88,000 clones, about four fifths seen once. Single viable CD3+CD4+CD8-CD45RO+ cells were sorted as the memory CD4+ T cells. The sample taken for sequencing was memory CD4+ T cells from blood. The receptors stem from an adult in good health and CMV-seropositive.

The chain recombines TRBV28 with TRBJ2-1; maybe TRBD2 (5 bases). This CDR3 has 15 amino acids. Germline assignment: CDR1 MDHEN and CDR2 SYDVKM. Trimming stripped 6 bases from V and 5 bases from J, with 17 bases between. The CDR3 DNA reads TGTGCCAGCAGCCAACCTCGGGTCGGGGACAATGAGCAGTTCTTC. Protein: CASSQPRVGDNEQFF.

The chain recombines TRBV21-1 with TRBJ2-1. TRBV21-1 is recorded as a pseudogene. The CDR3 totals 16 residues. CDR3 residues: CASSKEPSDSYNEQFF. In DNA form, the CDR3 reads TGTGCCAGCAGCAAAGAACCCTCCGACTCCTACAATGAGCAGTTCTTC.

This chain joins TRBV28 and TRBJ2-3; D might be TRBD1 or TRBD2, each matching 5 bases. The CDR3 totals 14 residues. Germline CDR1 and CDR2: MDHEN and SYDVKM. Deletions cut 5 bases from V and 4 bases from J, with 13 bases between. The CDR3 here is CASSAGTPPDTQYF. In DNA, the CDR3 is TGTGCCAGCAGTGCCGGGACCCCCCCAGATACGCAGTATTTT.

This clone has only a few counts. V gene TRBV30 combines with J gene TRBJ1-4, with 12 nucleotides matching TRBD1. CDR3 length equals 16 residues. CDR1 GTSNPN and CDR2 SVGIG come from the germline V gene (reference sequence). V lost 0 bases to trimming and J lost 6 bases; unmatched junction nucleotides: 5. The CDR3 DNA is TGTGCCTGGAGTGTAATGGGACAGGGGGCAGATGAAAAACTGTTTTTT. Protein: CAWSVMGQGADEKLFF.

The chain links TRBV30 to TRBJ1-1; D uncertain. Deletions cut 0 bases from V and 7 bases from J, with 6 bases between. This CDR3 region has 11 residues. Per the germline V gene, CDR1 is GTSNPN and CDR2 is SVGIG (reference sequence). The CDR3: CAWSVRIEAFF. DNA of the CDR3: TGTGCCTGGAGTGTACGAATTGAAGCTTTCTTT.

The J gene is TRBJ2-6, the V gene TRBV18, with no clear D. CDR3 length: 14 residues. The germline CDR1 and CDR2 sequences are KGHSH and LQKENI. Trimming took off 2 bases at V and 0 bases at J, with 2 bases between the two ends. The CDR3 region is CASSPSSGANVLTF. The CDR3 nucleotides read TGTGCCAGCTCACCAAGCTCTGGGGCCAACGTCCTGACTTTC.

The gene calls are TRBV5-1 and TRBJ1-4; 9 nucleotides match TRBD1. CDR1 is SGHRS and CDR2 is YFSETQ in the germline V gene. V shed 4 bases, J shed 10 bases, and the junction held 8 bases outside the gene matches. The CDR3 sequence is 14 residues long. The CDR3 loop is CASSPGQGNRKLFF. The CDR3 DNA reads TGCGCCAGCAGCCCGGGACAGGGCAACAGAAAACTGTTTTTT.

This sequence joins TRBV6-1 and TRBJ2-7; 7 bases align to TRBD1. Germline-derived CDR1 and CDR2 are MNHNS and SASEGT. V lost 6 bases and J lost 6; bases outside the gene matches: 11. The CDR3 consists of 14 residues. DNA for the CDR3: TGTGCCAGCAGAAAAGGGGGCGTAAGCGGCGAGCAGTACTTC. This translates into CASRKGGVSGEQYF.

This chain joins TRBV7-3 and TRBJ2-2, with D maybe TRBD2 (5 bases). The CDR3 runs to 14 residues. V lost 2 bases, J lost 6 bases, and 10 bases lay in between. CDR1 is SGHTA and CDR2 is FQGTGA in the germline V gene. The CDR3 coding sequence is TGTGCCAGCAGCTTAGGATCTAGCTCCGGGGAGCTGTTTTTT. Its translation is CASSLGSSSGELFF.

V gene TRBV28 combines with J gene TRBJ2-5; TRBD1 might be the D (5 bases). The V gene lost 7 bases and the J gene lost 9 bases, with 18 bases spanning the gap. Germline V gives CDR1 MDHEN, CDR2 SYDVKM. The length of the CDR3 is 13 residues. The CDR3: CASTQGSERAQYF. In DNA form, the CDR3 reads TGTGCCAGCACCCAGGGATCTGAACGGGCCCAGTACTTC.

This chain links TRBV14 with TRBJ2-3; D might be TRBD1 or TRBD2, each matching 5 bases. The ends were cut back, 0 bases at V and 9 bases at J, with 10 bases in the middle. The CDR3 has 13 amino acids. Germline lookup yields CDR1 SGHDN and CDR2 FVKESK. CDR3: CASSQDREGTQYF. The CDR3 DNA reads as TGTGCCAGCAGCCAAGACCGCGAGGGGACGCAGTATTTT.

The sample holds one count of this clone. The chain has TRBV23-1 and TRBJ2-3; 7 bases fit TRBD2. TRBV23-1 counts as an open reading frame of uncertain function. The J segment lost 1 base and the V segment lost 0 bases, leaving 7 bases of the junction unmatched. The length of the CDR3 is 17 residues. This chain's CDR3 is CASSQSAGVDGTDTQYF. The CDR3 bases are TGCGCCAGCAGTCAATCGGCGGGGGTGGATGGCACAGATACGCAGTATTTT.

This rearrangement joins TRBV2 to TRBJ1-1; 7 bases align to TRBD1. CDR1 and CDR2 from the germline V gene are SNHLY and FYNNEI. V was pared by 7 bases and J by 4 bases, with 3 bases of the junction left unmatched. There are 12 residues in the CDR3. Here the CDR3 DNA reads TGTGCCAGCAAGGCAGGGGGCACTGAAGCTTTCTTT. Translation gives CASKAGGTEAFF.

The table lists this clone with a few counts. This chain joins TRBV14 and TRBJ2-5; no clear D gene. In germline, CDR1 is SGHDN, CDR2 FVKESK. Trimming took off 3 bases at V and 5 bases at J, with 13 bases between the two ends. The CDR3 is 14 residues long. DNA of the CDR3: TGTGCCAGCAGCCAGGGCGCCCGTTCGGAGACCCAGTACTTC. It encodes CASSQGARSETQYF.

In DNA, the CDR3 is TGTGCCAGCAGCGTAGAGATGCACAATGAGCAGTTCTTC. It specifies CASSVEMHNEQFF. The chain uses TRBV9 and TRBJ2-1; D is undetermined. Looked up from germline, CDR1 is SGDLS and CDR2 is YYNGEE. The CDR3 totals 13 residues. V lost 0 bases, J lost 5 bases, and 6 bases lay in between.

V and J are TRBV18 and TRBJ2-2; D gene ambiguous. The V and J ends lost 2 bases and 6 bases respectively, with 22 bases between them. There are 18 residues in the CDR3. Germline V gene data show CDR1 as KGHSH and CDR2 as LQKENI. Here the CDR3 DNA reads TGTGCCAGCTCACCATTTGTCCAGGCTTGGCGATCGGCCGGGGAGCTGTTTTTT. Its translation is CASSPFVQAWRSAGELFF.

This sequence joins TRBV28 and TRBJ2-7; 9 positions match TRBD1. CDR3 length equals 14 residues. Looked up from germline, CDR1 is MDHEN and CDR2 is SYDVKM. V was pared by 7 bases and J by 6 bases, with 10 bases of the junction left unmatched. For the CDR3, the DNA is TGTGCCAGCAAGTGGACAGGGGCCTCACCCGAGCAGTACTTC. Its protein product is CASKWTGASPEQYF.

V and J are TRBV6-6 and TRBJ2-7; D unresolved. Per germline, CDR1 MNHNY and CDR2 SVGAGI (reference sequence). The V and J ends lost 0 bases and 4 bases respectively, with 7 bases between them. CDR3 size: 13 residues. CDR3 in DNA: TGTGCCAGCAGTTACTCGACCCTTTACGAGCAGTACTTC. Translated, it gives CASSYSTLYEQYF.

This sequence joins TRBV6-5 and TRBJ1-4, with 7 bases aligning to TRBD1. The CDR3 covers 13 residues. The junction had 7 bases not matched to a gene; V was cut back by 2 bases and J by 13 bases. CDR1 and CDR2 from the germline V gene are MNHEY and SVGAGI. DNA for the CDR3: TGTGCCAGCAGTTACGGTCGAGGGGGCAGACTGTTTTTT. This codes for CASSYGRGGRLFF.

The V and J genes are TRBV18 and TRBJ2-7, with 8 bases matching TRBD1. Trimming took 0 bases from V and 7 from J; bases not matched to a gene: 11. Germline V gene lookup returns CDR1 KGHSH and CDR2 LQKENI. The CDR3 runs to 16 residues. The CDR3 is CASSPPSTGGSGEQYF. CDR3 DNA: TGTGCCAGCTCACCACCGTCAACAGGGGGTTCGGGAGAGCAGTACTTC.

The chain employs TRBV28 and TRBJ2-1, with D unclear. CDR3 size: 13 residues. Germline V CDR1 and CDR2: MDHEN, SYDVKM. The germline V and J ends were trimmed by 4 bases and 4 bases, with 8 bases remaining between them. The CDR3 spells CASSSGAYNEQFF. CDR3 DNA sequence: TGTGCCAGCAGTTCAGGCGCGTACAATGAGCAGTTCTTC.

The CDR3 sequence: CASSPRVGENNEQFF. The CDR3 coding sequence is TGTGCCAGCAGCCCTCGGGTTGGAGAGAACAATGAGCAGTTCTTC. V and J are TRBV11-3 and TRBJ2-1; D remains unclear. This CDR3 comprises 15 residues. V shed 5 bases and J shed 5 bases, with 16 bases lying between them. Looked up from germline, CDR1 is SGHNT and CDR2 is YENEEA.

For the CDR3, the DNA is TGTGCCTGGAGTGTGGGACAGTATCGGCAGCCCCAGCATTTT. Translation: CAWSVGQYRQPQHF. J is TRBJ1-5 and V is TRBV30, with 7 nucleotides matching TRBD1. This CDR3 has 14 residues. Germline V gene sequence: CDR1 GTSNPN, CDR2 SVGIG (reference sequence). V gave up 0 bases and J gave up 7 bases; unmatched junction bases: 6. Complete variable domain (other parts from reference TRBV30 and TRBJ1-5): SQTIHQWPATLVQPVGSPLSLECTVEGTSNPNLYWYRQAAGRGLQLLFYSVGIGQISSEVPQNLSASRPQDRQFILSSKKLLLSDSGFYLCAWSVGQYRQPQHFGDGTRLSIL.

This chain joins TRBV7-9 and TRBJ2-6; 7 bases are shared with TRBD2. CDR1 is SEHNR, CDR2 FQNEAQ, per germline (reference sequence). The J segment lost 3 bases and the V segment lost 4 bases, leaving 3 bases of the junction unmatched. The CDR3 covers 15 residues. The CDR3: CASSSGRSGANVLTF. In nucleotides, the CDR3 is TGTGCCAGCAGCTCCGGGAGGAGTGGGGCCAACGTCCTGACTTTC.